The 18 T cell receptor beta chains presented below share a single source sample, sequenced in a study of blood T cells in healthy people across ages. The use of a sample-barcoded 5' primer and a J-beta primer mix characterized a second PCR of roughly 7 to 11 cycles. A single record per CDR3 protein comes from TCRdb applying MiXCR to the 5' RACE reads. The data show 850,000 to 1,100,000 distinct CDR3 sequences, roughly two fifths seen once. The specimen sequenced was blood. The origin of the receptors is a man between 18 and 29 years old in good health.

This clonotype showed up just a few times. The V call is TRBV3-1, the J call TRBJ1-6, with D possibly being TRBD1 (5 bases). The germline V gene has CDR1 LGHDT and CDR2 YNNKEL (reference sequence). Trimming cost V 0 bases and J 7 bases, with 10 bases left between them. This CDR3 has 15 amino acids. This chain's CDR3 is CASSQEGDRNSPLHF. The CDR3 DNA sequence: TGTGCCAGCAGCCAAGAAGGGGACCGAAATTCACCCCTCCACTTT.

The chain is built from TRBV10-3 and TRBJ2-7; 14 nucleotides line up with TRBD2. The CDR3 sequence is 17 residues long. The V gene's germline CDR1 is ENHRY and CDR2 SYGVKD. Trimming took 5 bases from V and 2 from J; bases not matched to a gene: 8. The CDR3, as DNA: TGTGCCATCAGTCTGGGGACTAGCGGGGGAGACACCTACGAGCAGTACTTC. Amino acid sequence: CAISLGTSGGDTYEQYF.

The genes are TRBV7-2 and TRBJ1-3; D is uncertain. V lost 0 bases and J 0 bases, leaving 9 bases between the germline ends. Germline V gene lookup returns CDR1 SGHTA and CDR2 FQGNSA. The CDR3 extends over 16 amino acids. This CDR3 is CASSLAGAISGNTIYF. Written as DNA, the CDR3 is TGTGCCAGCAGCTTAGCGGGAGCCATCTCTGGAAACACCATATATTTT.

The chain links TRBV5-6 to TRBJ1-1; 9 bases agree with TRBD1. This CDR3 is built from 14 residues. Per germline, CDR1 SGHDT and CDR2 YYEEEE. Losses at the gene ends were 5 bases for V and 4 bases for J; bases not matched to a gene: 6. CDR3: CASSVRDRVTEAFF. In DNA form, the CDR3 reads TGTGCCAGCAGTGTACGGGACAGGGTCACTGAAGCTTTCTTT.

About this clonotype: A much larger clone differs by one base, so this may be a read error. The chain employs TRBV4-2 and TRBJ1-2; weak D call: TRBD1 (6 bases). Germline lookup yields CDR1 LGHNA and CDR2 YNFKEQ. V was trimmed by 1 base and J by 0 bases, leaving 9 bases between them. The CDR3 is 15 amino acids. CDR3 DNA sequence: TGTGCCAGCAGCCAAGGGACAGCCGCTAACTATGGCTACACCTTC. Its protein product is CASSQGTAANYGYTF.

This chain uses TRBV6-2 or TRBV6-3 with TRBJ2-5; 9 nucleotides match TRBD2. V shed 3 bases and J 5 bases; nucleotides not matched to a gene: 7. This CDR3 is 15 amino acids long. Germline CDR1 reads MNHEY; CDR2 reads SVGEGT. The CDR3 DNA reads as TGTGCCAGCAGTTATTCCGGGACTAGCCGGGAGACCCAGTACTTC. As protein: CASSYSGTSRETQYF.

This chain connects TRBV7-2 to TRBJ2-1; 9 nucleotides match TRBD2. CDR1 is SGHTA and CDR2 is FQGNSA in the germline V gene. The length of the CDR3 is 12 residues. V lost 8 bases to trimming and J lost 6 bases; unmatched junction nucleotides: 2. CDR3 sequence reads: CASRTSVNEQFF. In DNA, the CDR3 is TGTGCCAGCCGGACTAGCGTCAATGAGCAGTTCTTC.

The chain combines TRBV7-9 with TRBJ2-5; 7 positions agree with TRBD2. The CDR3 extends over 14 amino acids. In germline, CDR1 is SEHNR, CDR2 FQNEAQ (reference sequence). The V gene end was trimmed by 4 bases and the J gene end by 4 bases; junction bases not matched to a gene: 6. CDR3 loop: CASSWDYSLETQYF. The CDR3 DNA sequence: TGTGCCAGCAGCTGGGACTACTCACTAGAGACCCAGTACTTC.

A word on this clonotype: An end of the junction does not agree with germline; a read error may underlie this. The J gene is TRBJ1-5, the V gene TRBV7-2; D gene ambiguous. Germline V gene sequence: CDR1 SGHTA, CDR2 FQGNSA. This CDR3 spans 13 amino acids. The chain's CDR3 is CASTLGINQPQHF. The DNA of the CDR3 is TGTGCCAGCACCTTAGGGATCAATCAGCCCCAGCATTTT.

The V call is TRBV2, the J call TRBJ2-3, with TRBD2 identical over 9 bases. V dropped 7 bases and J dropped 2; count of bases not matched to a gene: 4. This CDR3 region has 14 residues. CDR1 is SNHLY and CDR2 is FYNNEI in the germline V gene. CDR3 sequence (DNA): TGTGCCAGCATCGCGGGGGGGCCCACAGATACGCAGTATTTT. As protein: CASIAGGPTDTQYF.

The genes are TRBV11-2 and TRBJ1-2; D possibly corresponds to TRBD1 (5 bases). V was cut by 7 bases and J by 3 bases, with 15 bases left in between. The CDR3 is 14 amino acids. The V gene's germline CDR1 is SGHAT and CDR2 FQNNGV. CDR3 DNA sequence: TGTGCCAGCACCCTAAACGGGGGGGACTATGGCTACACCTTC. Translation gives CASTLNGGDYGYTF.

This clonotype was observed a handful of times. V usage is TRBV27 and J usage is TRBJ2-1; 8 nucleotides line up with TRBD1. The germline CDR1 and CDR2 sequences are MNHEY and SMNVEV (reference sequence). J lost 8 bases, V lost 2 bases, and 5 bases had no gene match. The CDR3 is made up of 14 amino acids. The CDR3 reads CASSLPDRGYEQFF. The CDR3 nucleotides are TGTGCCAGCAGTTTACCCGACAGGGGCTATGAGCAGTTCTTC.

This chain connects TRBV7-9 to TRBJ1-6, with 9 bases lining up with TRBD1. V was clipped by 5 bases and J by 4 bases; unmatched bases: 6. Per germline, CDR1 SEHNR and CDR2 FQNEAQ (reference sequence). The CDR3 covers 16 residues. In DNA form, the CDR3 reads TGTGCCAGCAGCGACGGACAGGGGTTTTATAATTCACCCCTCCACTTT. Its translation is CASSDGQGFYNSPLHF.

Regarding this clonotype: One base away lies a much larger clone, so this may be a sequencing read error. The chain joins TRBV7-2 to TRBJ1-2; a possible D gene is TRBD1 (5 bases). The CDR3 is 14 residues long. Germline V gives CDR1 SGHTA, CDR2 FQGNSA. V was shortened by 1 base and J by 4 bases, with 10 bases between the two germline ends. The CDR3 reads CTSSLEPGAYGYTF. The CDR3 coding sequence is TGTACCAGCAGCTTAGAACCTGGGGCCTATGGCTACACCTTC.

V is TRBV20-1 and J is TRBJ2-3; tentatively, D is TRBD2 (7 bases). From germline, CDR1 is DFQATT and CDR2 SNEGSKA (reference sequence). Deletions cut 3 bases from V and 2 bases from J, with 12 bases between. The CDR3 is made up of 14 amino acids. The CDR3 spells CSASGRGPTDTQYF. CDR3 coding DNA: TGCAGTGCTAGCGGGCGGGGGCCCACAGATACGCAGTATTTT.

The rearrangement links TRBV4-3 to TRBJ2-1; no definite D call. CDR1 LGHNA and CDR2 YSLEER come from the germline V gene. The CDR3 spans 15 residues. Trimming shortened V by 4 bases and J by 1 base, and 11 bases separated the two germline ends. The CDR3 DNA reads TGCGCCAGCAGCCCTAACCCTGGGTCCTACAATGAGCAGTTCTTC. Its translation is CASSPNPGSYNEQFF.

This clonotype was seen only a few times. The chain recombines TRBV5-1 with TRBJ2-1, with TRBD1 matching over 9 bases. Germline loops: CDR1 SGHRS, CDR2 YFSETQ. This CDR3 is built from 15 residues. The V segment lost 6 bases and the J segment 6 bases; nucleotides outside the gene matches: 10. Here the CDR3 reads CASTSGTGSFNEQFF. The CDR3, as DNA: TGCGCCAGCACCTCCGGGACAGGGTCTTTCAATGAGCAGTTCTTC.

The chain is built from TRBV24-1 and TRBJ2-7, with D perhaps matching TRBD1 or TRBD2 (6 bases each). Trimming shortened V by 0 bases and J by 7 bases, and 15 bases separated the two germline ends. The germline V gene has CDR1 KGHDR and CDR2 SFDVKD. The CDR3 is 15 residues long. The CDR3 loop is CATSDLGGPNNEQYF. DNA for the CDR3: TGTGCCACCAGTGATTTGGGGGGGCCCAACAATGAGCAGTACTTC.